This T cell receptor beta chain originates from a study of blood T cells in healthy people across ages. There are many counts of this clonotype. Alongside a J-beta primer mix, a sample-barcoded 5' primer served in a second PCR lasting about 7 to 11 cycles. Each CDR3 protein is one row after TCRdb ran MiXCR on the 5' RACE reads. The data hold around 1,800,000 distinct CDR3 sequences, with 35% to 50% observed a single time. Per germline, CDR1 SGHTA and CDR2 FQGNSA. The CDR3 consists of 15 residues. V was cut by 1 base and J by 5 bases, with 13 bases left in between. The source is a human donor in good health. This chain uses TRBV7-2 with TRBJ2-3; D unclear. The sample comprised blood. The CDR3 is CASSLGPGTIDTQYF. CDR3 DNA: TGTGCCAGCAGCTTAGGTCCGGGTACAATAGATACGCAGTATTTT.